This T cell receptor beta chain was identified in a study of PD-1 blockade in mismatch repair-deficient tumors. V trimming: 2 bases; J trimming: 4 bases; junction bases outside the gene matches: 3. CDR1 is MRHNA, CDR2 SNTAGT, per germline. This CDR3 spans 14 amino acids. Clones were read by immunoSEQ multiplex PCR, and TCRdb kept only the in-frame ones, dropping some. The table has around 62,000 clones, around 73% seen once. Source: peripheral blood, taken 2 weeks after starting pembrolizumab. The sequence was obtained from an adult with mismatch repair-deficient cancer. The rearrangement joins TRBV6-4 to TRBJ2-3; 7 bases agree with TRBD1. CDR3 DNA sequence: TGTGCCAGCAGTGACACTGACAGGGCAGATACGCAGTATTTT. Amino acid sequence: CASSDTDRADTQYF.